The text below deals with one T cell receptor (beta chain). Its cognate antigen is unknown. Only in-frame clones appear in the TCRdb table, and some are missing; sequencing was by immunoSEQ multiplex PCR. Of thousands of clones in the sample, around three fifths were seen once. Germline loops: CDR1 MNHEY, CDR2 SMNVEV (reference sequence). This CDR3 is built from 15 residues. Trimming removed 2 bases from V and 6 bases from J; junction bases left unmatched: 9. This record comes from a study of CD8 T cell repertoires and HIV-1 epitope variants. Overall study context: T cells were stimulated with Twenty-five Gag and Nef peptides separately. Enriched T cells were co-cultured with equal numbers of autologous T cell-negative antigen-presenting cells.

Whole-study results and caveats: Most of the nine antigen-specific clonotypes appeared cross-reactive to autologous or escape variants.

The TCR originated in a male donor with HIV. The sequencing input was cultured CD8+ T cells derived from PBMCs. The V gene is TRBV27, the J gene TRBJ1-2, with TRBD1 identical over 7 bases. CDR3 in amino acids: CASSLGYEGADGYTF. The CDR3 nucleotides are TGTGCCAGCAGTTTAGGTTATGAGGGGGCAGATGGCTACACCTTC.